A selection of T cell receptor beta chains follows, all from one sample in a study of shared clonotypes between healthy human individuals. TCRdb's copy holds only in-frame clones and misses some; the assay was immunoSEQ multiplex PCR. The data show roughly 680,000 clones, 72% seen once. The specimen sequenced was memory CD4+ T cells sorted from blood. The receptors originated from a woman under 40 in good health. CDR3s include the opening cysteine and the closing phenylalanine or tryptophan. The D gene is left open where the match is weak.

>.|TRBV25-1|TRBJ2-1
CASSGANEQFF
>TRBD1|TRBV6-6|TRBJ1-1
CASNTGQGEAFF
>.|TRBV7-2|TRBJ2-7
CASSLGTPPYEQYF
>.|TRBV18|TRBJ2-7
CASSGNDGYEQYF
>TRBD1|TRBV7-2|TRBJ1-3
CASSFGTGKGNTIYF
>.|TRBV7-7|TRBJ1-3
CASSLTSSGNTIYF
>TRBD2|TRBV5-1|TRBJ2-1
CASSSAGDYNEQFF
>.|TRBV29-1|TRBJ2-5
CSVGGGSETQYF
>.|TRBV6-1|TRBJ2-7
CASSRDLGVYEQYF
>TRBD2|TRBV27|TRBJ2-5
CASSPTSGRRETQYF
>.|TRBV10-3|TRBJ2-5
CAISERGIGGQGETQYF
>.|TRBV7-3|TRBJ2-2
CASSLGGAGTGELFF
>TRBD1|TRBV19|TRBJ1-4
CASLDRGATNEKLFF
>TRBD1|TRBV29-1|TRBJ2-3
CSARQGGTDTQYF
>TRBD2|TRBV7-8|TRBJ2-1
CASSVIAGGSYNEQFF